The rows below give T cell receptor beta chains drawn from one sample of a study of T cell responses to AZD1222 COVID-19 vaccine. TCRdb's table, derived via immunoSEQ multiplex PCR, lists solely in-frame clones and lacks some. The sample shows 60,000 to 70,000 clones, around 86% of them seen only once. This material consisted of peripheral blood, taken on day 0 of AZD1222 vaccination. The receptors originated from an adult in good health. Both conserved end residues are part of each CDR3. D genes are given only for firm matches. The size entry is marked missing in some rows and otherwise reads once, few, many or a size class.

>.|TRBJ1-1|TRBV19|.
CASTPEGGGLYTEAFF
TGTGCCAGTACTCCCGAGGGCGGGGGCCTCTACACTGAAGCTTTCTTT
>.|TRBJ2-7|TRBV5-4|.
CASSSPQGRDEQYF
TGTGCCAGCAGCTCCCCTCAGGGGCGCGACGAGCAGTACTTC
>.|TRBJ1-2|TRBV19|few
CASSPNYGYTF
TGTGCCAGTAGCCCGAACTATGGCTACACCTTC
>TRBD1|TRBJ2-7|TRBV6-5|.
CASSLAGGAFTEQYF
TGTGCCAGCAGTCTCGCAGGGGGCGCTTTTACCGAGCAGTACTTC
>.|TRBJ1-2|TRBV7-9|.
CASSAGPGARYGYTF
TGTGCCAGCAGCGCGGGCCCGGGGGCGCGGTATGGCTACACCTTC
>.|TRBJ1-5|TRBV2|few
CASSVSSNQPQHF
TGTGCCAGCAGTGTCAGTAGCAATCAGCCCCAGCATTTT
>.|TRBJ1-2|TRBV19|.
CASRQSLDQFGDGYTF
TGTGCCAGTAGACAAAGCCTCGACCAGTTTGGAGATGGCTACACCTTC
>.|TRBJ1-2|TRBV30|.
CAWRWGPLTTRPIYTF
TGTGCCTGGAGGTGGGGCCCGCTAACTACGCGTCCGATCTACACCTTC
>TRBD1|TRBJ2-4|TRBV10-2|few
CASRGGTGVSIQYF
TGCGCCAGCAGGGGAGGGACAGGGGTTTCAATTCAGTACTTC
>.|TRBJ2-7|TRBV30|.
CAWNNRGGSEQYF
TGTGCCTGGAACAACAGGGGAGGGAGCGAGCAGTACTTC
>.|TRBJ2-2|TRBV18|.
CASSPLGQNTGELFF
TGTGCCAGCTCACCCCTCGGACAGAACACCGGGGAGCTGTTTTTT
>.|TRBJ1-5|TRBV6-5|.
CASSPDRHQPQHF
TGTGCCAGCAGTCCCGACAGACATCAGCCCCAGCATTTT
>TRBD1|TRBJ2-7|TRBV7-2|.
CASSLAGQQYEQYF
TGTGCCAGCAGCTTAGCGGGACAGCAGTACGAGCAGTACTTC
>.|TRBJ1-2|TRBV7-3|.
CASSLSGPDGYTF
TGTGCCAGCAGCTTAAGCGGGCCGGATGGCTACACCTTC
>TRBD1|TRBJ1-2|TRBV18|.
CASSRPEGGLRYTF
TGTGCCAGCTCAAGACCCGAAGGGGGCCTACGCTACACCTTC
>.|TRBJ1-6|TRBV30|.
CAWEGIYNSPLHF
TGTGCCTGGGAGGGGATCTATAATTCACCCCTCCACTTT
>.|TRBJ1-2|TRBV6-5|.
CASSYGGAAYGYTF
TGTGCCAGCAGTTACGGGGGGGCCGCCTATGGCTACACCTTC
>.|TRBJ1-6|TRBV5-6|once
CASSAGVSYNSPLHF
TGTGCCAGCAGCGCAGGGGTTTCCTATAATTCACCCCTCCACTTT
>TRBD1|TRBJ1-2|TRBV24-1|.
CATSDRLTGDNGYTF
TGTGCCACCAGTGATCGTCTCACAGGGGATAATGGCTACACCTTC
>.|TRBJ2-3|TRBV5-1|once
CASSPQAGDTQYF
TGCGCCAGCAGCCCTCAGGCCGGAGATACGCAGTATTTT
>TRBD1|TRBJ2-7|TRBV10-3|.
CAISGRQGANEQYF
TGTGCCATCAGTGGCCGACAGGGGGCAAACGAGCAGTACTTC
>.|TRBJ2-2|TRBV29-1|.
CSVARGGGRTGELFF
TGCAGCGTTGCCCGCGGCGGGGGCCGCACCGGGGAGCTGTTTTTT
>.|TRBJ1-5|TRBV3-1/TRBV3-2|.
CASSQVRDSNQPQHF
TGTGCCAGCAGCCAAGTTAGGGATAGCAATCAGCCCCAGCATTTT
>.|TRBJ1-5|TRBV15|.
CATSREFGGSQPQHF
TGTGCCACCAGCAGAGAGTTTGGAGGGTCTCAGCCCCAGCATTTT
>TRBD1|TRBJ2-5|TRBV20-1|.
CSASRQGAWETQYF
TGCAGTGCTAGTCGACAGGGGGCCTGGGAGACCCAGTACTTC
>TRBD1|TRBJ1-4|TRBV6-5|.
CASRTGGVDEKLFF
TGTGCCAGCAGAACAGGGGGGGTGGATGAAAAACTGTTTTTT
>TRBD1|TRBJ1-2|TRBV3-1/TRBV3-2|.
CASSQWTGGDYGYTF
TGTGCCAGCAGCCAGTGGACAGGGGGCGACTATGGCTACACCTTC
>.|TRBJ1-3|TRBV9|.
CASSMNLGAGGNTIYF
TGTGCCAGCAGCATGAACCTGGGGGCGGGTGGAAACACCATATATTTT
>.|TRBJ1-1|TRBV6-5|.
CASSYSKVMTEAFF
TGTGCCAGCAGTTACTCGAAGGTGATGACTGAAGCTTTCTTT